This TCR beta chain was profiled in a study of blood T cell repertoires in COVID-19. The protocol was immunoSEQ multiplex PCR, while the TCRdb copy is restricted to in-frame clones and leaves out a portion. The repertoire holds fewer than 250,000 clones, about 89% seen once, with under 7% in the top ten. The germline V gene has CDR1 LGHNT and CDR2 FRNRAP. Trimming shortened V by 7 bases and J by 5 bases, and 18 bases separated the two germline ends. This CDR3 contains 15 residues. This receptor was obtained from a man aged 55 to 69 who had recovered from COVID-19. V is TRBV12-5 and J is TRBJ1-3; D is possibly TRBD1 (5 bases). The sequenced sample consisted of peripheral blood. CDR3 nucleotide sequence: TGTGCTAGTGCCTCCCCAATGGGGCGCAGAAACACCATATATTTT. Amino acids: CASASPMGRRNTIYF.